Listed here is a single TCR beta chain. These data are taken from a study of patients and donors after allogeneic stem cell transplantation. The CDR3 has 16 amino acids. Trimming removed 0 bases at V and 2 bases at J, with 13 bases between. Germline loops: CDR1 MNHEY, CDR2 SVGAGI. TCRdb used MiXCR to reprocess the RT-PCR reads, holding one entry per CDR3 protein. The sample has roughly 940,000 distinct CDR3 sequences, roughly 18% seen once; the top ten hold roughly 6%. The receptor's source is a human donor who was either an allogeneic HSCT recipient or a stem cell or donor lymphocyte infusion donor (not recorded which). It is not recorded whose cells these are; they may come from a transplant donor. The genes are TRBV6-5 and TRBJ1-2; D not certain. Material for sequencing was blood, either unsorted or a sorted T cell fraction (not recorded which). This chain's CDR3 is CASSYSAMSGNYGYTF. The CDR3, as DNA: TGTGCCAGCAGTTACTCGGCGATGTCGGGGAACTATGGCTACACCTTC.